This T cell receptor beta chain comes out of a study of T-cell reconstitution after alpha-beta-depleted transplantation in children. Unique molecular identifiers featured in how the TCRbeta library was prepared. A single record per CDR3 protein comes from TCRdb applying MiXCR to the PCR reads. The sample holds hundreds of thousands of distinct CDR3 sequences; approximately 12% are singletons and the top ten take more than 5.5%. The V gene lost 4 bases and the J gene lost 1 base, with 17 bases spanning the gap. The germline V gene has CDR1 SGHNT and CDR2 YYREEE (reference sequence). The CDR3 runs 16 residues.

The chain is built from TRBV5-4 and TRBJ2-5, with D maybe TRBD2 (6 bases). The sample was PBMCs from the stem cell graft donor, taken from the stem cell graft. The sequence was obtained from a human donor who donated a stem cell graft to a child with combined immunodeficiency. The CDR3 region is CASSPSRLGGQETQYF. The CDR3 DNA sequence: TGTGCCAGCAGCCCCTCCCGGCTCGGGGGCCAAGAGACCCAGTACTTC.